A single sample is the source of the 26 T cell receptor beta chains below, sequenced in a study of blood T cell repertoires in COVID-19. The data were produced by immunoSEQ multiplex PCR, yet TCRdb's version contains in-frame clones alone and is incomplete. Seen here are roughly 270,000 clones, 65% to 90% observed once, and the top ten hold 5.1%. Sequenced input: peripheral blood. The receptors derive from a man between 50 and 59 years old with active or convalescent COVID-19.

The rearrangement links TRBV7-5 to TRBJ2-3; the D call in the table, TRBD2, was not verified against the DNA. TRBV7-5 has pseudogene status. The CDR3 is 16 residues long. The CDR3 spells CVRSPVERERTDTQYF. The DNA for the CDR3 is TGTGTCAGAAGCCCGGTAGAGCGGGAGCGGACAGATACGCAGTATTTT.

The chain is built from TRBV5-1 and TRBJ2-3, with 7 bases aligning to TRBD2. This CDR3 contains 14 residues. The V gene's germline CDR1 is SGHRS and CDR2 YFSETQ. V shed 4 bases and J 2 bases; nucleotides not matched to a gene: 4. CDR3 amino acids: CASSRAGYTDTQYF. CDR3 coding DNA: TGCGCCAGCAGCAGAGCGGGATACACAGATACGCAGTATTTT.

This chain connects TRBV9 to TRBJ2-7; TRBD2 matches at 9 bases. With V trimmed by 0 bases and J by 6 bases, 7 bases remained unmatched. The CDR3 length is 15 residues. CDR1 and CDR2 (germline): SGDLS, YYNGEE. The CDR3 DNA sequence: TGTGCCAGCAGCGTAGGAAGTAGCGGGAGTCTCGAGCAGTACTTC. Its translation: CASSVGSSGSLEQYF.

The chain has TRBV27 and TRBJ1-2; tentatively, D is TRBD1 (6 bases). Trimming stripped 7 bases from V and 4 bases from J, with 19 bases between. The germline CDR1 and CDR2 sequences are MNHEY and SMNVEV (reference sequence). The CDR3 totals 15 residues. The CDR3 loop is CASKVAQGTSYGYTF. The CDR3 DNA sequence: TGTGCCAGCAAGGTAGCCCAGGGGACCTCCTATGGCTACACCTTC.

The chain carries TRBV15 and TRBJ2-1; 10 bases line up with TRBD1. Per the germline V gene, CDR1 is LNHNV and CDR2 is YYDKDF (reference sequence). The CDR3 consists of 15 residues. V lost 1 base, J lost 7 bases, and 4 bases stayed unmatched. This chain's CDR3 is CATSRAGTGANEQFF. The CDR3 coding sequence is TGTGCCACCAGCAGAGCCGGGACAGGGGCGAATGAGCAGTTCTTC.

This clone was detected once. The CDR3 protein is CASSQVRTSGRDEQFF. In nucleotides, the CDR3 is TGTGCCAGCAGCCAAGTGCGGACTAGCGGGAGGGATGAGCAGTTCTTC. The V call is TRBV14, the J call TRBJ2-1; TRBD2 matches at 15 bases. Per germline, CDR1 SGHDN and CDR2 FVKESK. V lost 1 base and J lost 8; bases outside the gene matches: 3. This CDR3 spans 16 amino acids.

The chain couples TRBV11-2 to TRBJ2-2; D unclear. The V gene lost 0 bases and the J gene lost 3 bases, with 14 bases spanning the gap. The CDR3 length is 17 residues. The germline V gene has CDR1 SGHAT and CDR2 FQNNGV. CDR3 nucleotide sequence: TGTGCCAGCAGCTTAGATCATCTGAGCGAGTACACCGGGGAGCTGTTTTTT. This sequence encodes CASSLDHLSEYTGELFF.

The rearrangement joins TRBV11-2 to TRBJ2-7, with D perhaps TRBD1 (6 bases). The germline CDR1 and CDR2 sequences are SGHAT and FQNNGV. V was cut by 0 bases and J by 0 bases, with 6 bases left in between. The CDR3 totals 14 residues. The CDR3 sequence is CASSLEGHSYEQYF. The CDR3, as DNA: TGTGCCAGCAGCTTAGAGGGACACTCCTACGAGCAGTACTTC.

A single count supports this clone. V is TRBV5-1 and J is TRBJ2-6, with D possibly being TRBD2 (6 bases). This CDR3 spans 17 amino acids. V lost 1 base to trimming and J lost 0 bases, with 11 bases between them. Germline V CDR1 and CDR2: SGHRS, YFSETQ. CDR3 nucleotide sequence: TGCGCCAGCAGCTTGACGGGGGTGATCTCTGGGGCCAACGTCCTGACTTTC. Protein product: CASSLTGVISGANVLTF.

This rearrangement joins TRBV27 to TRBJ2-3, with 11 bases fitting TRBD1. This CDR3 is built from 17 residues. Germline trimming cut 6 bases from V and 6 bases from J; bases unmatched to any gene: 14. Germline CDR1 and CDR2: MNHEY and SMNVEV (reference sequence). The CDR3 sequence: CASRQTFRDRGLDTQYF. The CDR3, as DNA: TGTGCCAGCAGACAAACGTTCCGGGACAGGGGGTTGGATACGCAGTATTTT.

This clone was seen more than once but under ten times. The CDR3: CASRIRERGEAFF. CDR3 nucleotides: TGTGCCAGCAGAATCAGGGAAAGAGGTGAAGCTTTCTTT. V is TRBV2 and J is TRBJ1-1; weak D call: TRBD1 (5 bases). This CDR3 is 13 amino acids long. The germline CDR1 and CDR2 sequences are SNHLY and FYNNEI. V shed 6 bases and J shed 7 bases, with 15 bases lying between them.

J is TRBJ2-3 and V is TRBV27; D not certain. Per germline, CDR1 MNHEY and CDR2 SMNVEV (reference sequence). V lost 11 bases, J lost 6 bases, and 9 bases lay in between. The CDR3 is 10 amino acids. In DNA form, the CDR3 reads TGTGCCTACATCGTGGATACGCAGTATTTT. Protein sequence: CAYIVDTQYF.

This clone was counted a few times. This chain's CDR3 is CAPRREGQETQYF. CDR3 bases: TGCGCCCCCCGCCGCGAGGGCCAAGAGACCCAGTACTTC. V is TRBV23-1 and J is TRBJ2-5; TRBD2 is a possible D gene (5 bases). TRBV23-1 is an ORF, with its function uncertain. V was clipped by 11 bases and J by 1 base, with 14 bases between them. The CDR3 loop spans 13 amino acids.

The chain recombines TRBV29-1 with TRBJ1-1, with 7 nucleotides matching TRBD1. This CDR3 contains 13 residues. Germline V lookup: CDR1 SQVTM, CDR2 ANQGSEA. The junction had 4 bases not matched to a gene; V was cut back by 6 bases and J by 0 bases. CDR3: CSVVRGMNTEAFF. In DNA, the CDR3 is TGCAGCGTAGTCAGGGGGATGAACACTGAAGCTTTCTTT.

This clone was observed a few times. The J gene is TRBJ1-2, the V gene TRBV2; D is unclear. CDR1 is SNHLY and CDR2 is FYNNEI in the germline V gene. This CDR3 has 16 amino acids. Trimming took off 4 bases at V and 8 bases at J, with 23 bases between the two ends. CDR3 DNA sequence: TGTGCCAGCAGTGCCCCCCGGTCCCGGGGATCGGCGGGCTACACCTTC. This codes for CASSAPRSRGSAGYTF.

The V gene is TRBV30, the J gene TRBJ2-5; D is possibly TRBD2 (6 bases). The CDR3 is 13 amino acids. Trimming removed 8 bases at V and 0 bases at J, with 13 bases between. In germline, CDR1 is GTSNPN, CDR2 SVGIG (reference sequence). CDR3 coding DNA: TGTGCCCGTAGCCGGGACTACCAAGAGACCCAGTACTTC. Translated: CARSRDYQETQYF.

This rearrangement joins TRBV5-6 to TRBJ2-7, with D perhaps TRBD1 (6 bases). Between the trimmed V and J ends, which lost 5 bases and 0 bases, there was a span of 12 bases. The germline V gene encodes CDR1 SGHDT and CDR2 YYEEEE. The CDR3 is 14 residues long. This chain's CDR3 is CASSLQGPSYEQYF. CDR3 bases: TGTGCCAGCAGTCTACAGGGACCCTCCTACGAGCAGTACTTC.

The rearrangement uses TRBV19 and TRBJ2-7, with 8 positions matching TRBD2. Germline CDR1 reads LNHDA; CDR2 reads SQIVND (reference sequence). The CDR3 length is 14 residues. Trimming removed 8 bases from V and 2 bases from J; junction bases left unmatched: 8. The CDR3 is CASSKRERPYEQYF. CDR3 in DNA: TGTGCCAGTTCCAAGCGGGAGAGACCCTACGAGCAGTACTTC.

The V gene is TRBV5-6, the J gene TRBJ2-4, with D uncertain. This CDR3 spans 16 amino acids. Trimming left V 1 base short and J 0 bases short, with 11 bases between. Germline loops: CDR1 SGHDT, CDR2 YYEEEE. CDR3 sequence: CASSLLLELAKNIQYF. The CDR3 region has the DNA TGTGCCAGCAGCTTGTTGTTAGAACTAGCCAAAAACATTCAGTACTTC.

The chain has TRBV7-9 and TRBJ1-4; D possibly corresponds to TRBD1 (5 bases). Germline assignment: CDR1 SEHNR and CDR2 FQNEAQ (reference sequence). This CDR3 has 12 residues. Trimming cost V 5 bases and J 8 bases, with 9 bases left between them. The CDR3 region is CASSRAGEKLFF. The CDR3 DNA reads as TGTGCCAGCAGCCGTGCAGGGGAAAAACTGTTTTTT.

The rearrangement joins TRBV27 to TRBJ2-5, with D possibly matching TRBD2 (5 bases). CDR3 length: 13 amino acids. V was trimmed by 5 bases and J by 4 bases, leaving 11 bases between them. From germline, CDR1 is MNHEY and CDR2 SMNVEV (reference sequence). The chain's CDR3 is CASSHRRGETQYF. The CDR3 bases are TGTGCCAGCAGTCACCGACGGGGAGAGACCCAGTACTTC.

This chain connects TRBV12-3 or TRBV12-4 to TRBJ1-1; 7 bases match TRBD1. The ends lost 7 bases at V and 4 bases at J; junction bases unmatched: 6. CDR3 length: 13 residues. The CDR3 DNA sequence: TGTGCCAGCACCCACGCAGGGGGCACTGAAGCTTTCTTT. Protein: CASTHAGGTEAFF.

This clone was observed a few times. The CDR3 here is CASSYPAGGIYEQYF. CDR3 DNA sequence: TGTGCCAGCAGTTACCCGGCGGGAGGTATCTACGAGCAGTACTTC. The chain joins TRBV6-5 to TRBJ2-7; 8 bases match TRBD2. J was trimmed by 3 bases and V by 2 bases; bases with no gene match: 6. This CDR3 has 15 residues. Germline CDR1 MNHEY, CDR2 SVGAGI.

The rearrangement joins TRBV7-9 to TRBJ2-1; 11 bases agree with TRBD2. The junction had 5 bases not matched to a gene; V was cut back by 4 bases and J by 0 bases. The CDR3 covers 17 residues. CDR1 is SEHNR, CDR2 FQNEAQ, per germline (reference sequence). The CDR3 bases are TGTGCCAGCAGCTCATCGGGACTAGCGGACTCCTACAATGAGCAGTTCTTC. Protein product: CASSSSGLADSYNEQFF. Using reference TRBV7-9 and TRBJ2-1 for the parts outside the CDR3, the full variable domain is DTGVSQNPRHKITKRGQNVTFRCDPISEHNRLYWYRQTLGQGPEFLTYFQNEAQLEKSRLLSDRFSAERPKGSFSTLEIQRTEQGDSAMYLCASSSSGLADSYNEQFFGPGTRLTVL.

The chain couples TRBV28 to TRBJ2-5; D perhaps matches TRBD1 (5 bases). This CDR3 comprises 14 residues. The germline V gene has CDR1 MDHEN and CDR2 SYDVKM. Trimming cost V 0 bases and J 4 bases, with 9 bases left between them. For the CDR3, the DNA is TGTGCCAGCAGTTTATGGCAGGGAAGAGAGACCCAGTACTTC. Its translation: CASSLWQGRETQYF.

This clone was found a few times. The gene calls are TRBV19 and TRBJ2-5; possibly TRBD1 for D (5 bases). This CDR3 comprises 12 residues. CDR1 LNHDA and CDR2 SQIVND come from the germline V gene (reference sequence). V shed 10 bases and J shed 5 bases, with 14 bases lying between them. CDR3 coding DNA: TGTGCCACGAGACAGTCCGGGGAGACCCAGTACTTC. Amino acid sequence: CATRQSGETQYF.